Listed below are T cell receptor beta chains from one sample, sequenced in a study of CD8 T cells in Susac syndrome. TCRdb processed the immunoSEQ multiplex PCR reads anew with MiXCR; each CDR3 protein has one entry. Of approximately 120,000 distinct CDR3 sequences in the sample, under 95% were seen once. Sequencing was carried out using CD8+ T cells from PBMCs. The receptors derive from a human donor in good health. CDR3s include the opening cysteine and the closing phenylalanine or tryptophan. The listing skips clone size in some rows; elsewhere it reads once, few, many or a size class.

j_call cdr3_length v_call clone_size cdr3_aa
TRBJ1-5 16 TRBV3-1 NA CASSPGGGGDNQPQHF
TRBJ1-1 14 TRBV19 NA CASSMVQVNTEAFF
TRBJ2-1 12 TRBV19 NA CASTANYNEQFF
TRBJ2-3 16 TRBV7-2 once CASSSMGLGGTDTQYF
TRBJ2-2 16 TRBV25-1 NA CASSPSGRANTGELFF
TRBJ1-1 14 TRBV19 NA CASTQPLMNTEAFF
TRBJ2-7 17 TRBV4-3 NA CASSHLGGGMIYDEQYF
TRBJ2-2 15 TRBV7-2 NA CASSLNQANTGELFF
TRBJ2-5 14 TRBV19 NA CASSVTGIQETQYF
TRBJ2-2 16 TRBV5-1 NA CASSLDEGGSTGELFF
TRBJ1-1 14 TRBV2 NA CASTYRELNTEAFF
TRBJ1-4 15 TRBV7-3 NA CASSSPGGGIEKLFF
TRBJ2-5 15 TRBV20-1 NA CSAHPRDGDWKTQYF
TRBJ2-1 14 TRBV6-5 NA CASSYSEGDNEQFF